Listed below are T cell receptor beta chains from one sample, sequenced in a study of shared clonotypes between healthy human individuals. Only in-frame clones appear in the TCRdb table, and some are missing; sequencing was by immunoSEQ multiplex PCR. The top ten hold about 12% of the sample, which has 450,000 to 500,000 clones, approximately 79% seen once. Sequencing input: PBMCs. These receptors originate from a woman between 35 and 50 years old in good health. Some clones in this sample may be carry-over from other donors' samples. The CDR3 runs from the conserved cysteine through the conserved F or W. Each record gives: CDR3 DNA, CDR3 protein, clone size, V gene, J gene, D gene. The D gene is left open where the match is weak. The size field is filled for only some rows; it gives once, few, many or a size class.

TGTGCCAGCAGCTTAGCGGGCCAGGGAGCCTATGGCTACACCTTC,CASSLAGQGAYGYTF,few,TRBV7-9,TRBJ1-2,-
TGTGCCAGCACCAAGGAGGCGATCTCTGGAAACACCATATATTTT,CASTKEAISGNTIYF,many,TRBV28,TRBJ1-3,-
TGTGCCAGCAGCACTAATGGGACTAGCGGGAAACTGTGGGAGCAGTTCTTC,CASSTNGTSGKLWEQFF,-,TRBV7-3,TRBJ2-1,TRBD2
TGTGCCAGCAGCTTAGCCGTCTTGACAGGGGGGAGCGCGAGGGAGGCCCAGTACTTC,CASSLAVLTGGSAREAQYF,-,TRBV7-8,TRBJ2-5,TRBD1
TGTGCCAGCAGCTTAGCAGCTCTGAGCTCCTACAATGAGCAGTTCTTC,CASSLAALSSYNEQFF,-,TRBV7-6,TRBJ2-1,-
TGTGCCAGCAGCCAAGGACCTAGCCGACTCTCGTACTTC,CASSQGPSRLSYF,-,TRBV14,TRBJ2-5,-
TGTGCCAGCAGCGTAGGGCAGGGGGCGGGTAAGAATGAGCAGTTCTTC,CASSVGQGAGKNEQFF,-,TRBV9,TRBJ2-1,TRBD1
TGCGCCAGCAGCGTTCCGCTAGCGGGAGGGCTCGCAGATACGCAGTATTTT,CASSVPLAGGLADTQYF,-,TRBV5-1,TRBJ2-3,TRBD2
TGTGCCAGCAGTTTCCAGGGAGCGGGGGACTACGAGCAGTACTTC,CASSFQGAGDYEQYF,-,TRBV27,TRBJ2-7,TRBD2
TGTGCCAGTAGTATAGGACAGGGACGGACGGAGACCCAGTACTTC,CASSIGQGRTETQYF,-,TRBV19,TRBJ2-5,TRBD1
TGTGCCAGCAGTTTCGCTAGCGGGAGTGGGACCCAGTACTTC,CASSFASGSGTQYF,once,TRBV27,TRBJ2-5,TRBD2
TGTGCCAGTTGGCCGGGACACCTGTATGGCTACACCTTC,CASWPGHLYGYTF,few,TRBV19,TRBJ1-2,-
TGTGCCAGCCGGGGACTAGCGGGAGGGCCGGGGGAGCAGTACTTC,CASRGLAGGPGEQYF,-,TRBV7-8,TRBJ2-7,TRBD2
TGCAGCGTTCGCGGGAGGCGCCTGAATCAAGAGACCCAGTACTTC,CSVRGRRLNQETQYF,-,TRBV29-1,TRBJ2-5,TRBD2
TGTGCCAGCTCGCGGGACGCTCCGAACACCGGGGAGCTGTTTTTT,CASSRDAPNTGELFF,few,TRBV18,TRBJ2-2,-
TGTGCCAGTCGAATACAGGTTAACTCCTACGAGCAGTACTTC,CASRIQVNSYEQYF,-,TRBV19,TRBJ2-7,-
TGTGCCAGCAGCCACGACAATGAGCAGTTCTTC,CASSHDNEQFF,-,TRBV7-2,TRBJ2-1,-
TGTGCCAGCAGCACGGACAGGGGTGATGGAAACACCATATATTTT,CASSTDRGDGNTIYF,-,TRBV11-2,TRBJ1-3,TRBD1
TGCGCCAGCAGCTTGGCCCCGGGGACAGAAGGCCACGAGCAGTACTTC,CASSLAPGTEGHEQYF,-,TRBV5-1,TRBJ2-7,TRBD1
TGTGCCAGCAGCCCAGAGTCGGGCGAAAAACTGTTTTTT,CASSPESGEKLFF,-,TRBV7-9,TRBJ1-4,-
TGTGCCACCCAGGGGGTGGGGACTCGCAATCAGCCCCAGCATTTT,CATQGVGTRNQPQHF,few,TRBV6-1,TRBJ1-5,TRBD1
TGCGCCAGCAGCCCGGTTTTTTTCGGCGGAAGCTCCTACAATGAGCAGTTCTTC,CASSPVFFGGSSYNEQFF,-,TRBV5-1,TRBJ2-1,-
TGTGCCAGCAGCCAAGGGCTGGAAACCGGGGAGCTGTTTTTT,CASSQGLETGELFF,many,TRBV4-2,TRBJ2-2,-
TGTGCCAGCTCACCGTCCGCACGGGGGATGAATTCACCCCTCCACTTT,CASSPSARGMNSPLHF,-,TRBV18,TRBJ1-6,-
TGTGCCAGCAGCGAACTGACAGAAGTTGAAGCTTTCTTT,CASSELTEVEAFF,-,TRBV5-6,TRBJ1-1,-
TGTGCCAGCAGCTTAGATCGGTACGAGCAGTACTTC,CASSLDRYEQYF,-,TRBV13,TRBJ2-7,-
TGTGCCTGTAACCGGCACACTAACTATGGCTACACCTTC,CACNRHTNYGYTF,once,TRBV30,TRBJ1-2,-
TGTGCCACCAGCAGGAACCGGGGTGGAGATACGCAGTATTTT,CATSRNRGGDTQYF,-,TRBV15,TRBJ2-3,-
TGTGCCAGCTCACTCCTAGGTGGTGGCAGCGGGGATAACACCGGGGAGCTGTTTTTT,CASSLLGGGSGDNTGELFF,-,TRBV18,TRBJ2-2,TRBD2
TGTGCCAGCAGCATTGGACTAGCGGGAGCCTCAGATACGCAGTATTTT,CASSIGLAGASDTQYF,-,TRBV11-3,TRBJ2-3,TRBD2
TGTGCCAGCACTCTTCCGGGGGACCCTATCTATGGCTACACCTTC,CASTLPGDPIYGYTF,once,TRBV28,TRBJ1-2,-
TGCGCCAGCAGCTTGGCACTGACTTACGAGCAGTACTTC,CASSLALTYEQYF,-,TRBV5-1,TRBJ2-7,-
TGTGCCAGCAGGATTCTAGCGGGAGGCAGGGAGACCCAGTACTTC,CASRILAGGRETQYF,-,TRBV11-2,TRBJ2-5,TRBD2
TGTGCCAGCACGCAATACAGGGAGGATGAAAAACTGTTTTTT,CASTQYREDEKLFF,-,TRBV28,TRBJ1-4,-
TGCGCCAGCAGCCCCCAGGGGTCTCTCCGCGAGCAGTACTTC,CASSPQGSLREQYF,once,TRBV5-1,TRBJ2-7,-
TGTGCCAGCGGATGGGGGACCACCTCCTACGAGCAGTACTTC,CASGWGTTSYEQYF,-,TRBV6-1,TRBJ2-7,-
TGTGCCAGCTCGAACACCGGGGAGCTGTTTTTT,CASSNTGELFF,-,TRBV6-5,TRBJ2-2,-
TGTGCCAGCACCCAGGGAATCAATCAGCCCCAGCATTTT,CASTQGINQPQHF,-,TRBV28,TRBJ1-5,-
TGTGCCAGCAGTTTTGGAGTGGGGGAAATCTATGGCTACACCTTC,CASSFGVGEIYGYTF,many,TRBV27,TRBJ1-2,-
TGTGCCAGCAGCTTATCACAGGGGAAAAATCAGCCCCAGCATTTT,CASSLSQGKNQPQHF,-,TRBV7-6,TRBJ1-5,TRBD1
TGTGCCAGCAGCTGGACTAGCGGGAGGAGTGAGCAGTACTTC,CASSWTSGRSEQYF,-,TRBV7-2,TRBJ2-7,TRBD2
TGTGCCAGTAGTATAGCCGGGGACATTCAGTACTTC,CASSIAGDIQYF,-,TRBV19,TRBJ2-4,-
TGCGCCAGCAGCCAAGAGGCGGGAGGGCGGGCCGGGGAGCTGTTTTTT,CASSQEAGGRAGELFF,-,TRBV4-1,TRBJ2-2,TRBD2
TGTGCCAGCAGTATCCGACAGGGGATCAACACTGAAGCTTTCTTT,CASSIRQGINTEAFF,-,TRBV6-1,TRBJ1-1,TRBD1
TGTGCCAGCAGTCGCTCAACCGATCAGCCCCAGCATTTT,CASSRSTDQPQHF,-,TRBV7-6,TRBJ1-5,-
TGTGCCAGCAGCCCCCAGGGCGGGAGGTCCGAGCAGTACTTC,CASSPQGGRSEQYF,-,TRBV7-3,TRBJ2-7,TRBD2
TGTGCCAGCAGAGACAGGGTGCAGGGGAACACCGGGGAGCTGTTTTTT,CASRDRVQGNTGELFF,few,TRBV2,TRBJ2-2,TRBD1
TGTGCCAGTAGTTCGGGACAGGGGGACACAGATACGCAGTATTTT,CASSSGQGDTDTQYF,-,TRBV19,TRBJ2-3,TRBD1
TGTGCCAGCAGCCGCCGGGGAGAAGCTTTCTTT,CASSRRGEAFF,-,TRBV7-9,TRBJ1-1,-
TGCGCCAGCAGCCAAGGCCCGGAAAGCTCCTACAATGAGCAGTTCTTC,CASSQGPESSYNEQFF,few,TRBV4-1,TRBJ2-1,-
TGCAGCGCTATCACAGGGGGTGAAAAACTGTTTTTT,CSAITGGEKLFF,-,TRBV29-1,TRBJ1-4,TRBD1
TGCGCCAGCAGCCGGGTCGGTACCCCCTACGAGCAGTACTTC,CASSRVGTPYEQYF,-,TRBV4-1,TRBJ2-7,-
TGCAGCGTTAGGCCGTACGGTGAGCAGTTCTTC,CSVRPYGEQFF,-,TRBV29-1,TRBJ2-1,-
TGTGCCAGCAGCTTGGCCAGGGGACAGCCCCAGCATTTT,CASSLARGQPQHF,-,TRBV5-6,TRBJ1-5,-
TGTGCCAGCAGTTACTGGGACGCTAAGGGGGCAGAAAAACTGTTTTTT,CASSYWDAKGAEKLFF,once,TRBV6-5,TRBJ1-4,TRBD1
TGTGCCAGCAGCAGAGGACTAGCGGGAGTAAATGAGCAGTTCTTC,CASSRGLAGVNEQFF,-,TRBV7-3,TRBJ2-1,TRBD2
TGTGCCAGTTCTACGGGGACGGTAGACAATCAGCCCCAGCATTTT,CASSTGTVDNQPQHF,few,TRBV18,TRBJ1-5,-
TGTGCCAGCAGCCTTTTAACAGGGGGCGTCTACGAGCAGTACTTC,CASSLLTGGVYEQYF,few,TRBV7-9,TRBJ2-7,TRBD1